These 8 T cell receptor beta chains came from one sample sequenced in a study of shared clonotypes between healthy human individuals. Generated by immunoSEQ multiplex PCR, the TCRdb table keeps only in-frame clones and is missing some. This table has hundreds of thousands of clones, roughly 70% appearing once. The sample taken for sequencing was memory CD4+ T cells sorted from blood. The subset is: CD45RA-negative fraction. These receptor sequences come from a woman under 40 in good health.

Regarding this clone: A much larger clone lies one base from this, so it may be a read error. The rearrangement uses TRBV25-1 and TRBJ2-2; tentatively, D is TRBD2 (6 bases). With 3 bases removed from V and 4 bases from J, the gap between germline ends came to 6 bases. CDR3 size: 13 residues. Germline CDR1 is MGHDK and CDR2 is SYGVNS. CDR3 DNA sequence: TGTGCCAGCAGTGACGGGGGCACCGGGGAGCTGTTTTTT. Translation gives CASSDGGTGELFF.

The chain carries TRBV2 and TRBJ2-1, with 7 bases aligning to TRBD2. The CDR3 runs to 13 residues. Unmatched junction bases numbered 7, after V lost 5 bases and J lost 9 bases. The germline CDR1 and CDR2 sequences are SNHLY and FYNNEI. The DNA for the CDR3 is TGTGCCAGCAGTCCCACTAGCGACCTTGAGCAGTTCTTC. This translates into CASSPTSDLEQFF.

The rearrangement links TRBV10-3 to TRBJ2-7; 9 bases map to TRBD2. The V gene's germline CDR1 is ENHRY and CDR2 SYGVKD. V shed 4 bases and J 6 bases; nucleotides not matched to a gene: 10. This CDR3 region has 15 residues. CDR3 region: CAISGRGRAEGEQYF. The CDR3 DNA is TGTGCCATCAGTGGCCGCGGGAGGGCCGAGGGCGAGCAGTACTTC.

The V call is TRBV4-2, the J call TRBJ1-2; D not certain. CDR3 length equals 17 residues. Trimming removed 0 bases from V and 6 bases from J, with 20 bases in between. Looked up from germline, CDR1 is LGHNA and CDR2 is YNFKEQ. The CDR3 reads CASSQESTELRFNGYTF. In DNA, the CDR3 is TGTGCCAGCAGCCAAGAGAGTACAGAACTACGATTTAATGGCTACACCTTC.

As DNA, the CDR3 is TGTGCCAGCAGTGACTCATTGGCAGGTCGAGCCTACGAGCAGTACTTC. It encodes CASSDSLAGRAYEQYF. The V call is TRBV6-4, the J call TRBJ2-7; D unresolved. Trimming removed 0 bases at V and 2 bases at J, with 14 bases between. The germline gives CDR1 MRHNA, CDR2 SNTAGT. This CDR3 spans 16 amino acids.

The chain links TRBV7-2 to TRBJ1-3; D gene unclear. Trimming took off 4 bases at V and 6 bases at J, with 10 bases between the two ends. This CDR3 contains 13 residues. Germline V gene sequence: CDR1 SGHTA, CDR2 FQGNSA. The CDR3 is CASSSYIENTIYF. DNA of the CDR3: TGTGCCAGCAGCTCCTATATCGAAAACACCATATATTTT.

The chain combines TRBV28 with TRBJ1-2; 8 nucleotides agree with TRBD1. Trimming took 7 bases from V and 4 from J; bases not matched to a gene: 11. The germline gives CDR1 MDHEN, CDR2 SYDVKM. The length of the CDR3 is 15 residues. DNA of the CDR3: TGTGCCAGCAAAGGGGGCCAGGGGGCGTTCTATGGCTACACCTTC. Amino acid sequence: CASKGGQGAFYGYTF.

The rearrangement links TRBV7-2 to TRBJ1-2; 7 bases are shared with TRBD1. Germline trimming cut 3 bases from V and 8 bases from J; bases unmatched to any gene: 6. Germline V CDR1 and CDR2: SGHTA, FQGNSA. This CDR3 region has 13 residues. This CDR3 is CASSLEGARGYTF. CDR3 coding DNA: TGTGCCAGCAGCTTGGAGGGGGCGCGAGGCTACACCTTC.